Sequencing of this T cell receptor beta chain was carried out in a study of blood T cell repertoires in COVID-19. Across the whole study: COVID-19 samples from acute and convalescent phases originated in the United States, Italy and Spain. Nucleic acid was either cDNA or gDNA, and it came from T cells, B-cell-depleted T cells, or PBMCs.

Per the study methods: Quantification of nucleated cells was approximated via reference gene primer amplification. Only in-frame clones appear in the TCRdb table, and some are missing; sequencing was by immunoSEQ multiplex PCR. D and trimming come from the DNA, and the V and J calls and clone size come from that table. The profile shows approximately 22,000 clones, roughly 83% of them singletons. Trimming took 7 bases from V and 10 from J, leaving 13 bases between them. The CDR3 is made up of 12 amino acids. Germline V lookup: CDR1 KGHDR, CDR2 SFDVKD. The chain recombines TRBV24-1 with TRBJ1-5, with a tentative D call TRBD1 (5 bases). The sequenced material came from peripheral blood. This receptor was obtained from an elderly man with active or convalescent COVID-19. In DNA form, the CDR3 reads TGTGCCACCAGCCAGGGCCCAGAACCCCAGCATTTT. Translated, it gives CATSQGPEPQHF.